Included here is one TCR beta chain sequence, with context. CDR1 and CDR2 from the germline V gene are SGHRS and YFSETQ. The ends lost 5 bases at V and 7 bases at J; junction bases unmatched: 12. The CDR3 length is 15 residues. These data are taken from a study of blood T cell repertoires in COVID-19. Repertoires were generated with immunoSEQ multiplex PCR, while TCRdb's copy carries only in-frame clones and drops some. Seen here are 25,000 to 30,000 clones, about nine tenths observed once, and the top ten hold about 13%. The sample was peripheral blood. The receptor was derived from a human donor in a cohort sampled during active COVID-19. The donor label of this sample is uncertain. The chain recombines TRBV5-1 with TRBJ1-1; TRBD1 matches 9 bases. The CDR3 is CASSFVGTGLNEAFF. CDR3 DNA sequence: TGCGCCAGCAGTTTTGTCGGGACAGGGTTGAATGAAGCTTTCTTT.